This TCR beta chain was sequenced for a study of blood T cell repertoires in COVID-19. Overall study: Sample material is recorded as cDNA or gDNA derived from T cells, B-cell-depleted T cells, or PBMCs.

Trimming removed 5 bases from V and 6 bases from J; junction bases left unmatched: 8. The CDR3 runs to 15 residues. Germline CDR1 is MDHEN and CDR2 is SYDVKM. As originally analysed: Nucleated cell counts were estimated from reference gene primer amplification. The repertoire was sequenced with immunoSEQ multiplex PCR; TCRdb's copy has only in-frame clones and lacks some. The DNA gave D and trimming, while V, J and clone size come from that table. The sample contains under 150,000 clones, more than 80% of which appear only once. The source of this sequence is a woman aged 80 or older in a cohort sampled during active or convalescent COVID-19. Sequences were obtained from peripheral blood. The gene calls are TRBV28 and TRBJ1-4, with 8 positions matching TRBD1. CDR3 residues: CASSPWTGRDEKLFF. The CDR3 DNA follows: TGTGCCAGCAGTCCCTGGACAGGGAGGGATGAAAAACTGTTTTTT.